This TCR beta chain is from a study of identifying expanded T cells in peripheral blood. This clone was recorded many times. Antigen: not known. Some clones are missing from TCRdb's copy, which holds only in-frame ones; the method was immunoSEQ multiplex PCR. The sample consists of roughly 100,000 clones, around nine tenths of them appearing once. Study observations and caveats: Approximately 1.1 clones differed between technical replicates, versus roughly 16 and 20 over time. Across healthy donors, higher total template counts meant significantly greater roughly 2-week count variance.

The CDR3 is 12 amino acids. The germline V gene has CDR1 MDHEN and CDR2 SYDVKM. J lost 9 bases, V lost 5 bases, and 6 bases had no gene match. During the collection period, no donor immune events like infections were recorded. This chain uses TRBV28 with TRBJ1-2; 7 nucleotides agree with TRBD1. Input material: blood. This TCR came from a person between 18 and 75 years old in good health. CDR3 nucleotide sequence: TGTGCCAGCAGTCTCCGGGACAGCAGCTACACCTTC. It codes for CASSLRDSSYTF.